This T cell receptor beta chain appears in the sequencing data of a study of blood T cell repertoires in COVID-19 (dated by TCRdb to 2019 to 2021). Background on the whole study: Samples from collaborators originated in the United States, Italy and Spain and spanned both the acute and convalescent phases of COVID-19. The repertoires were released in a freely available public database meant as a resource for research on the immune response to SARS-CoV-2. HLA class I and class II types, where available, came from metadata supplied by the sample provider rather than from assay-based typing. Subjects who had been exposed to COVID-19, were actively infected with it, or had recovered from it provided the deeply sampled blood TCRbeta repertoires that made up the dataset. The prospective study material was composed of cDNA or gDNA derived from T cells, B-cell-depleted T cells, or PBMCs. The samples were drawn from the first 160 participants of the ongoing ImmuneRACE study and from over a thousand subjects provided by 6 global collaborators. Sample metadata almost always included a de-identified subject ID, COVID-19 status, age in years and sex.

Participants in the prospective study were enrolled through a virtual design, were aged roughly 18 to 100 years, and lived in 20 to 30 United States geographic areas. In the prospective study, cohorts were assigned on the basis of participant-reported clinical history obtained from a screening survey and a study questionnaire. Recovered participants in ImmuneRACE Cohort 3 were defined as having two consecutive negative NP/OP PCR tests, clearance from a healthcare professional, or resolution of symptoms. Mobile phlebotomists in the prospective study collected whole blood, serum and a nasopharyngeal or oropharyngeal swab from every participant. Participants in the prospective study had the option to provide additional blood draws and questionnaires over a roughly two-month period. Before DNA extraction, prospective study blood samples were shipped either frozen or at room temperature. TCRbeta CDR3 regions were amplified from genomic DNA by means of the immunoSEQ Assay, a bias-controlled multiplex PCR. For the original study's pipeline: Nucleated cell counts per sample were estimated from amplification of reference gene primers within the assay. To quantify the absolute abundance of each unique TCRbeta CDR3 rearrangement, sequence reads were collapsed and filtered. Productive Simpson clonality was computed per sample as the square root of Simpson's diversity index over productive rearrangements. In its TCRdb copy, this immuneACCESS table keeps in-frame sequences only and misses some clones. Where compared with another copy, unresolved V genes explain less than half of these, and the others have no known cause. V and J calls and clone size come straight from that table; D and trimming were deduced from the DNA. The sample data list approximately 300,000 clones, and 70% to 90% of these were observed just once. 8% to 13% of the sample comes from the top ten.

A remark on this clone: This clone's antigen is unknown. Per-nucleotide qualities are absent, and no much larger clonotype sits a single base away.

Counted from cysteine to phenylalanine, this CDR3 has 13 amino acids. The entry retains the CDR3 DNA only, 39 bases that are in frame from base 1. Reading the germline V gene gives CDR1 MNHEY and CDR2 SVGAGI. V and J lose 7 bases and 1 base, and a span of 10 bases separates them. Study-level results and caveats: The quantity of clinical and demographic metadata differed by source and by participant and was supplied without curation.

The sequence was obtained from a young woman who had recovered from COVID-19. Source material: PBMCs or T cells enriched from blood (not recorded which). In this chain, TRBV6-5 is recombined with TRBJ1-1; the D gene cannot be named for sure. The CDR3 has the sequence CASTKRGNTEAFF. The DNA sequence reads TGTGCCAGCACTAAACGGGGGAACACTGAAGCTTTCTTT.